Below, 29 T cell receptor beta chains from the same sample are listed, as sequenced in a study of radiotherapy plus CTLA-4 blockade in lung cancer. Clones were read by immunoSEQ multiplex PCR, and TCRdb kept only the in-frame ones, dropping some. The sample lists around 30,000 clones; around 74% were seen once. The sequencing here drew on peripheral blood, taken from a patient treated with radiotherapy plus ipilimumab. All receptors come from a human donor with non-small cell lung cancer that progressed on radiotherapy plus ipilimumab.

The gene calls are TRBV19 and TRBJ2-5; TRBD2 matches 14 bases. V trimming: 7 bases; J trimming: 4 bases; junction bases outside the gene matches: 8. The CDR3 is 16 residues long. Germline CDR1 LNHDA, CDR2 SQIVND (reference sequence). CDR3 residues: CASTAGTSGGRETQYF. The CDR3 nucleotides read TGTGCCAGTACCGCTGGGACTAGCGGGGGTCGAGAGACCCAGTACTTC.

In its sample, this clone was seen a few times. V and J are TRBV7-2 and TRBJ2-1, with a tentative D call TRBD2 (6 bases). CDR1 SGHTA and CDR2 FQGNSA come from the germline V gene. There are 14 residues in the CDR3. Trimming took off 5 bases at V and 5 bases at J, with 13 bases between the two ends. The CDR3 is CASSRGTGNNEQFF. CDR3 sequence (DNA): TGTGCCAGCAGCCGGGGGACGGGGAACAATGAGCAGTTCTTC.

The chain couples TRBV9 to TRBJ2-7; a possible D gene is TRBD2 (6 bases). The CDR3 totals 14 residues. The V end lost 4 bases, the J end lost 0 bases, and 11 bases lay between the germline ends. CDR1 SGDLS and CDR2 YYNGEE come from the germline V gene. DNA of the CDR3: TGTGCCAGCAGCCCCCGGGGGACCTCCTACGAGCAGTACTTC. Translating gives CASSPRGTSYEQYF.

CDR3 DNA sequence: TGTGCCAGCAGCGTAGATCAGGGGCCAATGACCGGGGAGCTGTTTTTT. It is translated as CASSVDQGPMTGELFF. This chain links TRBV9 with TRBJ2-2; TRBD1 is a possible D gene (6 bases). CDR1 and CDR2 from the germline V gene are SGDLS and YYNGEE. Trimming removed 0 bases from V and 5 bases from J, with 14 bases in between. The CDR3 runs to 16 residues. Drawing the rest from reference TRBV9 and TRBJ2-2, the complete variable domain is DSGVTQTPKHLITATGQRVTLRCSPRSGDLSVYWYQQSLDQGLQFLIQYYNGEERAKGNILERFSAQQFPDLHSELNLSSLELGDSALYFCASSVDQGPMTGELFFGEGSRLTVL.

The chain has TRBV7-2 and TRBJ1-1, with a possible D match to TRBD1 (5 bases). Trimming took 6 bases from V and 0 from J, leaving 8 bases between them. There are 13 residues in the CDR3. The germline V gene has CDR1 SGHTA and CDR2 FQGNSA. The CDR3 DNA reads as TGTGCCAGCAGTTGGGGGATGAACACTGAAGCTTTCTTT. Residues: CASSWGMNTEAFF.

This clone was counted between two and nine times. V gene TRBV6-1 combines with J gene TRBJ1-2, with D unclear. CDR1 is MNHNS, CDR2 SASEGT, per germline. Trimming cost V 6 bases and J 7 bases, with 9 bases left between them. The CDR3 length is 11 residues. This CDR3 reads CASSVTGGYTF. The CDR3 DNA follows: TGTGCCAGCAGCGTGACTGGTGGCTACACCTTC.

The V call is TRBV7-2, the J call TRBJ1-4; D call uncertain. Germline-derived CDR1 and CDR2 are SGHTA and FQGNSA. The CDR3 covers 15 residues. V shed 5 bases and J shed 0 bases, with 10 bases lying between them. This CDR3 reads CASSRRAATNEKLFF. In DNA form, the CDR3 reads TGTGCCAGCAGCCGCCGGGCAGCAACTAATGAAAAACTGTTTTTT.

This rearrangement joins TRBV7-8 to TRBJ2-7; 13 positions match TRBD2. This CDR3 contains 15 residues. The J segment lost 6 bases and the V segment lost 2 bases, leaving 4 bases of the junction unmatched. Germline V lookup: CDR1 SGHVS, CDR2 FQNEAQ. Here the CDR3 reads CASSLMGLAGIEQYF. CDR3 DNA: TGTGCCAGCAGCTTAATGGGACTAGCGGGGATCGAGCAGTACTTC. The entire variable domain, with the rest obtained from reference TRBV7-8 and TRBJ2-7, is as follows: GAGVSQSPRYKVAKRGQDVALRCDPISGHVSLFWYQQALGQGPEFLTYFQNEAQLDKSGLPSDRFFAERPEGSVSTLKIQRTQQEDSAVYLCASSLMGLAGIEQYFGPGTRLTVT.

CDR3 bases: TGCGCCAGCAGCCAAGAGGTTGGCAGTGGTTTTGATACGCAGTATTTT. It specifies CASSQEVGSGFDTQYF. The chain joins TRBV4-3 to TRBJ2-3; no firm D call. CDR3 length equals 16 residues. Germline V CDR1 and CDR2: LGHNA, YSLEER. The ends were cut back, 0 bases at V and 6 bases at J, with 16 bases in the middle.

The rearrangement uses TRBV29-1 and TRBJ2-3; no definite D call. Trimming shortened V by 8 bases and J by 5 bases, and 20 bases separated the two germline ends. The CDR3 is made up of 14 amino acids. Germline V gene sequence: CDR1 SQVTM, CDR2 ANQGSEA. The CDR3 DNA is TGCAGCCTTCGCGGCGGACGATTCGAAGATACGCAGTATTTT. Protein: CSLRGGRFEDTQYF.

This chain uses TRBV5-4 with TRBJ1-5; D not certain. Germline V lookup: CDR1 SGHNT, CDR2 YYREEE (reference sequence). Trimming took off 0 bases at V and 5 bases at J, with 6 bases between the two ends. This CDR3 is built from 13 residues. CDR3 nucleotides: TGTGCCAGCAGCTTGGGGGGAGATCAGCCCCAGCATTTT. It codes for CASSLGGDQPQHF.

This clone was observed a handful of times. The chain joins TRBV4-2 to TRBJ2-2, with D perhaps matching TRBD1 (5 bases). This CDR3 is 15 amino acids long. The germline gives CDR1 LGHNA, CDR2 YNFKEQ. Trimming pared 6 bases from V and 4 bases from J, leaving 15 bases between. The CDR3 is CASSPDNRVTGELFF. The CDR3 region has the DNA TGTGCCAGCAGTCCGGACAACCGGGTCACCGGGGAGCTGTTTTTT.

The CDR3 coding sequence is TGTGCCAGCCGTTCTGCGACTAGCGGGAGGGCCCAAGAGACCCAGTACTTC. It translates to CASRSATSGRAQETQYF. The chain uses TRBV28 and TRBJ2-5, with TRBD2 identical over 14 bases. The germline V gene encodes CDR1 MDHEN and CDR2 SYDVKM. This CDR3 has 17 amino acids. Trimming removed 8 bases from V and 1 base from J; junction bases left unmatched: 9.

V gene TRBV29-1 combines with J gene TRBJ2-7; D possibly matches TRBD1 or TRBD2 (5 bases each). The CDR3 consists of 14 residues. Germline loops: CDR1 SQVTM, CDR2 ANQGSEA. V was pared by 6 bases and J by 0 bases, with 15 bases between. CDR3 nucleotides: TGCAGCGTCGCTGGGACCGACGTCTCCTACGAGCAGTACTTC. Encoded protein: CSVAGTDVSYEQYF.

DNA of the CDR3: TGTGCCAGCAGCCAAGAAGGTCAGCCGAAGGGGAGTGGCTACACCTTC. As protein: CASSQEGQPKGSGYTF. This chain uses TRBV4-2 with TRBJ1-2; a weak D match, TRBD1 (5 bases). This CDR3 has 16 amino acids. Per the germline V gene, CDR1 is LGHNA and CDR2 is YNFKEQ. V was pared by 0 bases and J by 7 bases, with 18 bases between.

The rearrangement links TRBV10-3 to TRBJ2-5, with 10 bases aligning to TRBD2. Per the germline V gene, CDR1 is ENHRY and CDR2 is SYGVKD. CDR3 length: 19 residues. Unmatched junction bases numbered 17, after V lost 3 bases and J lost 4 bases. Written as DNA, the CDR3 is TGTGCCATCAGTGATAAGGTCCTAGCGGGAGAGAGCGGACGAGAGACCCAGTACTTC. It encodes CAISDKVLAGESGRETQYF.

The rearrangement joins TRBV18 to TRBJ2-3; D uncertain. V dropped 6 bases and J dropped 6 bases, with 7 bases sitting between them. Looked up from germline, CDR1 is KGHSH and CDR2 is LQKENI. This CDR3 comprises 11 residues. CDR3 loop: CASSPADTQYF. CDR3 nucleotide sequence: TGTGCCAGCTCGCCCGCGGATACGCAGTATTTT.

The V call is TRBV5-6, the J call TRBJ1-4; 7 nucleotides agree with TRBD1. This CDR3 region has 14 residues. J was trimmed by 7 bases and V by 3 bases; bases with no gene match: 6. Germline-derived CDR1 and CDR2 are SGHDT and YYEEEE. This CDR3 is CASSSPGQTEKLFF. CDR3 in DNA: TGTGCCAGCAGCTCCCCGGGACAGACTGAAAAACTGTTTTTT.

As DNA, the CDR3 is TGCGCCAGCAGCCAGGGGCCATCGCAAGGAAACACCATATATTTT. It specifies CASSQGPSQGNTIYF. V and J are TRBV4-1 and TRBJ1-3; TRBD1 is a possible D gene (5 bases). The CDR3 has 15 amino acids. V shed 3 bases and J shed 4 bases, with 13 bases lying between them. CDR1 MGHRA and CDR2 YSYEKL come from the germline V gene.

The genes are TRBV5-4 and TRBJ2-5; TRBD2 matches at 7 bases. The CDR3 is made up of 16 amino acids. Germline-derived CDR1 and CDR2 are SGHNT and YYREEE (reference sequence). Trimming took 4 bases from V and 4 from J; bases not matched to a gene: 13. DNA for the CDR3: TGTGCCAGCAGCCGGGGGAGGGACGGCCCCCGAGAGACCCAGTACTTC. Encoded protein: CASSRGRDGPRETQYF. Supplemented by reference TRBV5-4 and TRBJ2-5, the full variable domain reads ETGVTQSPTHLIKTRGQQVTLRCSSQSGHNTVSWYQQALGQGPQFIFQYYREEENGRGNFPPRFSGLQFPNYSSELNVNALELDDSALYLCASSRGRDGPRETQYFGPGTRLLVL.

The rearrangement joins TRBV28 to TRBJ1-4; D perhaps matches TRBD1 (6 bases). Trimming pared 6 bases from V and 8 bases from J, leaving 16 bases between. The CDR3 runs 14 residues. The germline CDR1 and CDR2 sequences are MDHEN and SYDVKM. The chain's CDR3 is CASSLGQSGEKLFF. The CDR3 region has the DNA TGTGCCAGCAGCCTTGGACAGAGCGGCGAAAAACTGTTTTTT.

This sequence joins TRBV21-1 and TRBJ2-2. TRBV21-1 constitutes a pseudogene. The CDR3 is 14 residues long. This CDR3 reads CASSSQDKSGELFF. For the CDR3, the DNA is TGTGCCAGCAGCTCCCAAGATAAAAGCGGGGAGCTGTTTTTT.

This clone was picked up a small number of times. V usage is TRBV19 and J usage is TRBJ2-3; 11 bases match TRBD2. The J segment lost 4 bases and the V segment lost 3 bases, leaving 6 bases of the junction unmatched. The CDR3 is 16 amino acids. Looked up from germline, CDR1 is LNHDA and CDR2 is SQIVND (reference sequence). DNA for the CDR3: TGTGCCAGTAGTATCCTTAGCGGGAGGGCTTCAGATACGCAGTATTTT. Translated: CASSILSGRASDTQYF.

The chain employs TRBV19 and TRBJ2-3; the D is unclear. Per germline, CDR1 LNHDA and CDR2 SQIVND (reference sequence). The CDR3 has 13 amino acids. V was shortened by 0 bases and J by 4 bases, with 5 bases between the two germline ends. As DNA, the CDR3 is TGTGCCAGTAGTATAGATGGGTCAGATACGCAGTATTTT. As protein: CASSIDGSDTQYF.

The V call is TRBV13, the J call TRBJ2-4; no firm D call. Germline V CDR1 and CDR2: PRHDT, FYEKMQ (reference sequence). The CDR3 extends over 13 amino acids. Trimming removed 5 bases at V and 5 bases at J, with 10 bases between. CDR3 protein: CASSRAGENIQYF. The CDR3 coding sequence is TGTGCCAGCAGCCGGGCAGGTGAAAACATTCAGTACTTC. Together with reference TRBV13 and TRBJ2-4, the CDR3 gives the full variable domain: AAGVIQSPRHLIKEKRETATLKCYPIPRHDTVYWYQQGPGQDPQFLISFYEKMQSDKGSIPDRFSAQQFSDYHSELNMSSLELGDSALYFCASSRAGENIQYFGAGTRLSVL.

The DNA for the CDR3 is TGTGCCAGCAGCGTAGATCCCTTCTCCTACGAGCAGTACTTC. As protein: CASSVDPFSYEQYF. The V and J genes are TRBV9 and TRBJ2-7; no firm D call. Germline V gene data show CDR1 as SGDLS and CDR2 as YYNGEE. Trimming stripped 0 bases from V and 0 bases from J, with 7 bases between. This CDR3 has 14 amino acids.

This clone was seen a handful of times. The CDR3 bases are TGTGCCAGCAGTGGGGATCCTCGGGACAGGGGGACAACTAATGAAAAACTGTTTTTT. This sequence encodes CASSGDPRDRGTTNEKLFF. This rearrangement joins TRBV7-2 to TRBJ1-4; TRBD1 agrees at 11 bases. Trimming at V came to 6 bases and at J to 0 bases, leaving 12 bases not matched to a gene. The CDR3 has 19 amino acids. The germline CDR1 and CDR2 sequences are SGHTA and FQGNSA.

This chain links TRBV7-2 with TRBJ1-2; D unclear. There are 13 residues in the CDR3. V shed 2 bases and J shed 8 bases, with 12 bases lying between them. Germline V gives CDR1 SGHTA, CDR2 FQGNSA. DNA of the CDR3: TGTGCCAGCAGCTTAAGTGGGCGGAGGGGCTACACCTTC. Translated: CASSLSGRRGYTF.

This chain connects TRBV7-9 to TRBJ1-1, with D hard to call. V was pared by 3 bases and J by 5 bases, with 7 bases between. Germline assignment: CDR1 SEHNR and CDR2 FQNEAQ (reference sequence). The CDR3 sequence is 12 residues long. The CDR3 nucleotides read TGTGCCAGCAGCTTGGGCTATACTGAAGCTTTCTTT. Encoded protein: CASSLGYTEAFF.